This T cell receptor (beta chain) was captured in a study of CD8 T cells in ankylosing spondylitis. The germline V and J ends were trimmed by 0 bases and 2 bases, with 14 bases remaining between them. CDR1 SGDLS and CDR2 YYNGEE come from the germline V gene. CDR3 size: 17 residues. Via MiXCR, TCRdb re-called the 5' RACE reads, giving one row per CDR3 protein. Here the sample spans 35,000 to 50,000 distinct CDR3 sequences, approximately 3.6% being singletons. Many counts were recorded for this clonotype. The target antigen is unknown. Study results and caveats: The study identified a TCR beta motif of fewer than 10 highly homologous variants that appeared characteristic of ankylosing spondylitis blood. Certain motif variants had earlier been reported in reactive arthritis synovial fluid and blood.

The clonotype comes from a female donor with ankylosing spondylitis or in good health (not recorded which). The chain recombines TRBV9 with TRBJ2-2, with D perhaps given as TRBD1 or TRBD2 (5 bases each). Sample: blood, either unsorted or a sorted T cell fraction (not recorded which). CDR3 DNA sequence: TGTGCCAGCAGCGTAGTTCCGGGACGACCCAACACCGGGGAGCTGTTTTTT. It specifies CASSVVPGRPNTGELFF.